Listed below are T cell receptor beta chains from one sample, sequenced in a study of blood T cell repertoires in COVID-19. Produced via immunoSEQ multiplex PCR; TCRdb's table is partial and in-frame only. The sample consists of around 150,000 clones, around 80% of them appearing once. The sequencing sample was made of peripheral blood. Receptors were obtained from a man aged 55 to 69 with acute or convalescent COVID-19. The CDR3 runs from the conserved cysteine through the conserved F or W. D genes are given only for firm matches. Part of the rows lack a size; the others show once, few, many or a class for expanded clones.

j_gene	d_gene	abundance	v_gene	CDR3aa	CDR3nt
TRBJ2-1	TRBD2	.	TRBV9	CASSVLTSGGYNEQFF	TGTGCCAGCAGCGTACTGACTAGCGGGGGATACAATGAGCAGTTCTTC
TRBJ2-5	TRBD2	.	TRBV5-6	CASSFVSPRGGIKTQYF	TGTGCCAGCAGCTTTGTGTCCCCTCGCGGGGGGATAAAGACCCAGTACTTC
TRBJ2-3	TRBD1	.	TRBV7-3	CASSLRDRSTDTQYF	TGTGCCAGCAGCCTCCGGGACAGAAGCACAGATACGCAGTATTTT
TRBJ2-1	.	.	TRBV5-5	CASSPGGLEQFF	TGTGCCAGCAGCCCAGGGGGGTTAGAGCAGTTCTTC
TRBJ1-2	.	.	TRBV12-3/TRBV12-4	CASSLGSGAGYTF	TGTGCCAGCAGTTTAGGGTCAGGGGCTGGCTACACCTTC
TRBJ1-1	.	once	TRBV6-5	CASSTNDYTPEAFF	TGTGCCAGCAGCACTAATGACTACACCCCAGAAGCTTTCTTT
TRBJ1-2	TRBD1	.	TRBV24-1	CATSTIGQGHGYTF	TGTGCCACCAGTACTATCGGACAGGGCCATGGCTACACCTTC
TRBJ1-2	.	.	TRBV6-5	CASSMTAYYGYTF	TGTGCCAGCAGTATGACAGCTTACTATGGCTACACCTTC
TRBJ2-7	TRBD1	.	TRBV9	CASSVEGTERYEQYF	TGTGCCAGCAGCGTAGAGGGGACAGAAAGATACGAGCAGTACTTC
TRBJ1-1	.	.	TRBV25-1	CASSERADQGAFF	TGTGCCAGCAGTGAAAGGGCCGACCAGGGCGCTTTCTTT
TRBJ2-3	.	.	TRBV5-1	CASSSTEPADTQYF	TGCGCCAGCAGCTCAACCGAACCAGCGGATACGCAGTATTTT
TRBJ2-7	.	.	TRBV11-2	CASSSLRGSYEQYF	TGTGCCAGCAGCTCCCTGCGCGGCTCCTACGAGCAGTACTTC
TRBJ2-5	TRBD1	.	TRBV11-2	CASSHPGQGIQTQYF	TGTGCCAGCAGCCATCCGGGACAGGGTATACAGACCCAGTACTTC
TRBJ1-1	.	.	TRBV18	CASSPRGGAETEAFF	TGTGCCAGCTCACCACGAGGGGGGGCAGAGACTGAAGCTTTCTTT
TRBJ2-5	TRBD2	.	TRBV30	CAWSGSGGFQETQYF	TGTGCCTGGAGTGGGAGCGGGGGGTTTCAAGAGACCCAGTACTTC
TRBJ1-2	.	.	TRBV4-1	CASSQDLKSGTPYGYTF	TGCGCCAGCAGCCAAGATCTCAAATCAGGGACACCCTATGGCTACACCTTC
TRBJ1-1	TRBD1	.	TRBV19	CASSMGTGYYTEAFF	TGTGCCAGTAGTATGGGGACAGGCTACTACACTGAAGCTTTCTTT
TRBJ1-6	.	.	TRBV7-3	CASSLEGGSPLHF	TGTGCCAGCAGCTTAGAAGGGGGTTCACCCCTCCACTTT
TRBJ2-2	TRBD1	once	TRBV3-1/TRBV3-2	CASSFTTGGFLSGELFF	TGTGCCAGCAGCTTTACGACAGGGGGCTTCTTGTCCGGGGAGCTGTTTTTT
TRBJ2-5	.	.	TRBV9	CASSKAGEVGVETQYF	TGTGCCAGCAGCAAAGCAGGGGAAGTCGGAGTGGAGACCCAGTACTTC
TRBJ2-3	.	.	TRBV4-3	CASSQDYSTDTQYF	TGCGCCAGCAGCCAGGACTATAGCACAGATACGCAGTATTTT
TRBJ2-2	.	.	TRBV11-1	CASSLSEETIGELFF	TGTGCCAGCAGCTTAAGTGAAGAGACAATCGGGGAGCTGTTTTTT
TRBJ2-7	.	.	TRBV5-1	CASSLVNREIDEQYF	TGCGCCAGCAGCTTGGTAAACAGGGAAATCGACGAGCAGTACTTC
TRBJ1-3	.	.	TRBV21-1	CASSNPPTTGPGNTIYF	TGTGCCAGCAGCAACCCCCCTACAACAGGGCCTGGAAACACCATATATTTT
TRBJ2-7	TRBD2	.	TRBV9	CASSAPGGVGEDEQYF	TGTGCCAGCAGCGCTCCCGGGGGGGTTGGTGAGGACGAGCAGTACTTC
TRBJ2-1	.	.	TRBV25-1	CASSELGSGNEQFF	TGTGCCAGCAGTGAATTGGGAAGCGGGAATGAGCAGTTCTTC
TRBJ2-7	TRBD2	.	TRBV5-6	CASTLLGLDSYEQYF	TGTGCCAGCACCCTGTTAGGACTAGACTCCTACGAGCAGTACTTC
TRBJ2-3	TRBD2	.	TRBV5-1	CASSTGTSGAADTQYF	TGCGCCAGCAGCACAGGGACTAGCGGGGCAGCAGATACGCAGTATTTT
TRBJ1-1	TRBD1	.	TRBV30	CAWSGGQGKAFF	TGTGCCTGGAGTGGAGGACAGGGAAAAGCTTTCTTT
TRBJ1-1	.	.	TRBV7-2	CASSYTPGTTEAFF	TGTGCCAGCAGCTATACCCCAGGCACCACTGAAGCTTTCTTT
TRBJ1-3	TRBD1	.	TRBV9	CASSVTGDSGNTIYF	TGTGCCAGCAGCGTTACAGGGGACTCTGGAAACACCATATATTTT
TRBJ1-1	.	.	TRBV5-4	CASFVQGTNTEAFF	TGTGCCAGCTTCGTACAGGGAACGAACACTGAAGCTTTCTTT
TRBJ1-3	TRBD1	many	TRBV11-2	CASSSTGIQSSGNTIYF	TGTGCCAGCAGCTCGACAGGGATTCAAAGCTCTGGAAACACCATATATTTT
TRBJ2-1	TRBD1	.	TRBV7-7	CASSLDRGRIDEQFF	TGTGCCAGCAGCTTAGACAGGGGGCGCATCGATGAGCAGTTCTTC
TRBJ1-6	.	.	TRBV6-2/TRBV6-3	CASSYSYLMNSPLHF	TGTGCCAGCAGTTACTCATATTTAATGAATTCACCCCTCCACTTT
TRBJ1-4	.	.	TRBV10-3	CAISGSPVRVQTNEKLFF	TGTGCCATCAGTGGGTCCCCGGTGAGGGTGCAAACTAATGAAAAACTGTTTTTT
TRBJ2-3	.	.	TRBV9	CASSVEGGVGDTQYF	TGTGCCAGCAGCGTAGAAGGAGGCGTGGGGGATACGCAGTATTTT
TRBJ1-3	.	few	TRBV5-1	CASSEWTGSVGNTIYF	TGCGCCAGCAGCGAATGGACGGGATCCGTTGGAAACACCATATATTTT
TRBJ1-5	.	.	TRBV7-2	CASSLSLRDQPQHF	TGTGCCAGCAGCTTATCTCTCAGGGATCAGCCCCAGCATTTT
TRBJ1-1	.	once	TRBV7-8	CASSRGGGRMNTEAFF	TGTGCCAGCAGCCGAGGAGGGGGACGGATGAACACTGAAGCTTTCTTT
TRBJ1-2	TRBD1	once	TRBV25-1	CASSDWGTGKVYGYTF	TGTGCCAGCAGTGATTGGGGGACAGGGAAGGTCTATGGCTACACCTTC
TRBJ2-3	.	.	TRBV19	CASSTPETDTQYF	TGTGCCAGTAGTACTCCAGAAACAGATACGCAGTATTTT
TRBJ2-1	.	.	TRBV11-2	CASSLGAGSYNEQFF	TGTGCCAGCAGCTTAGGAGCGGGCTCCTACAATGAGCAGTTCTTC
TRBJ1-4	.	.	TRBV5-1	CASSPRTGTSEKLFF	TGCGCCAGCAGCCCCCGCACAGGGACTAGTGAAAAACTGTTTTTT
TRBJ1-5	TRBD1	few	TRBV6-5	CASKVGTGGNQPQHF	TGTGCCAGCAAGGTCGGGACAGGGGGGAATCAGCCCCAGCATTTT
TRBJ2-7	.	few	TRBV10-1	CASSQGWEQYF	TGCGCCAGCAGTCAGGGGTGGGAGCAGTACTTC
TRBJ2-3	TRBD1	.	TRBV5-1	CASSYRTGRGTDTQYF	TGCGCCAGCAGCTACCGGACAGGGAGAGGCACAGATACGCAGTATTTT
TRBJ2-1	.	.	TRBV29-1	CSVGGAYYNEQFF	TGCAGCGTTGGCGGGGCCTATTACAATGAGCAGTTCTTC
TRBJ1-2	.	.	TRBV30	CAWSVIVGEDYGYTF	TGTGCCTGGAGTGTAATTGTCGGGGAGGATTATGGCTACACCTTC
TRBJ1-3	TRBD1	few	TRBV7-9	CASSFGDRRNTIYF	TGTGCCAGCAGCTTTGGGGACAGGAGAAACACCATATATTTT
TRBJ2-7	.	.	TRBV6-5	CASSYFAGSSYEQYF	TGTGCCAGCAGTTACTTCGCGGGGAGCTCCTACGAGCAGTACTTC